The TCR beta chain under discussion was sequenced for a study of cytomegalovirus exposure and HLA in healthy donors. This CDR3 spans 17 amino acids. Germline loops: CDR1 MNHEY, CDR2 SMNVEV (reference sequence). Trimming took 11 bases from V and 6 from J, leaving 31 bases between them. Clones were read by immunoSEQ multiplex PCR, and TCRdb kept only the in-frame ones, dropping some. The sample records 150,000 to 250,000 clones, about 79% being singletons. This receptor was identified in a woman in her 30s in good health and CMV-seropositive. Sequencing was done on a sample of PBMCs. The gene calls are TRBV27 and TRBJ1-2; D is uncertain. The CDR3, as DNA: TGTGCCTCCCATCCGGGTGGTGGAACGGATCTCCTAAATGGCTACACCTTC. This encodes CASHPGGGTDLLNGYTF.